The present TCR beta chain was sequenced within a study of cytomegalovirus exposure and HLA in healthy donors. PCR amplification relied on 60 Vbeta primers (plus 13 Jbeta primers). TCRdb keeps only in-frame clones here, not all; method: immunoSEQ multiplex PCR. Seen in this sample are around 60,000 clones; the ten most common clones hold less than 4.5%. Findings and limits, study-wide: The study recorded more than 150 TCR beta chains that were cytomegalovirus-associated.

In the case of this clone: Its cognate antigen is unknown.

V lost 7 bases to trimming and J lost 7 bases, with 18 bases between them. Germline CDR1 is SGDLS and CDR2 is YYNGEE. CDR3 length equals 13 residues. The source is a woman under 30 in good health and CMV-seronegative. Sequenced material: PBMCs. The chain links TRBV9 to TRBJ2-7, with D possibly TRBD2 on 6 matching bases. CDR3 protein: CASSTSVGGEQYF. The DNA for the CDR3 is TGTGCCAGCTCCACGTCTGTCGGAGGGGAGCAGTACTTC.